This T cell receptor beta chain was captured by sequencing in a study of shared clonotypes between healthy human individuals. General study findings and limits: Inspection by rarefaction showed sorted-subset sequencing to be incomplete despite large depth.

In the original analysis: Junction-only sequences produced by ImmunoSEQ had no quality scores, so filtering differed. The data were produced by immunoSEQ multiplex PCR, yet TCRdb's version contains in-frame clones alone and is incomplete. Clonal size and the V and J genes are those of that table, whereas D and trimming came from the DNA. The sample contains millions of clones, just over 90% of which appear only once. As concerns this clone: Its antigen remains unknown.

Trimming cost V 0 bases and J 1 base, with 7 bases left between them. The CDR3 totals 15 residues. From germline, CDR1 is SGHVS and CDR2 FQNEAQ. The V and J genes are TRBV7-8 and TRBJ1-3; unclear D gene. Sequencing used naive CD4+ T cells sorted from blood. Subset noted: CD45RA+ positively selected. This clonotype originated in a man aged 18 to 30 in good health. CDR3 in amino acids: CASSLAAQSGNTIYF. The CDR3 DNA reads TGTGCCAGCAGCTTAGCGGCCCAATCTGGAAACACCATATATTTT.